The clone carrying this T cell receptor (beta chain) is a singleton in its sample. The antigen is not known. The entry originates in a study of Ad26.COV2.S vaccination and SARS-CoV-2 variants. Study results and caveats: In TCR breadth and depth analyses, total T cell responses may have been underestimated. Reports say spike-specific CD8+ and CD4+ T cell responses covered substantial breadth after vaccination. Placebo recipients trailed vaccine recipients in spike-specific TCR breadth.

CDR1 is LGHDT and CDR2 is YNNKEL in the germline V gene (reference sequence). V shed 5 bases and J 7 bases; nucleotides not matched to a gene: 7. The CDR3 consists of 15 residues. The repertoire was sequenced with immunoSEQ multiplex PCR; TCRdb's copy has only in-frame clones and lacks some. The sample includes some 350,000 clones, about 90% of them seen just once. The receptor was isolated from a human donor who had recovered from COVID-19. The chain joins TRBV3-1 (or the pseudogene TRBV3-2) to TRBJ1-4, with 10 positions matching TRBD1. The sample in question was peripheral blood, obtained after recovery from COVID-19. The CDR3 coding sequence is TGTGCCAGCAGCTGGAGACAGGGGGCTGGTGAAAAACTGTTTTTT. This translates into CASSWRQGAGEKLFF.